One sample yielded the 12 T cell receptor beta chains listed below, sequenced in a study of identical twins (dated by TCRdb to the mid-2010s). The protocol used for the library was 5' RACE. For sequencing, an Illumina HiSeq 2000 was employed. The raw public data were reprocessed by TCRdb itself: fastp quality trimming at Q25, MiXCR clonotype calling, in-frame beta chains only. Every entry covers one CDR3 protein and lists the most common genes and DNA from its rows. This sample comprises hundreds of thousands of distinct CDR3 sequences, around 8.6% of them detected only once. Of the sample, 0.8% to 1% is held by the ten largest clones. The data were also submitted as part of a second study, on yellow fever vaccine responses in identical twins.

Sequenced sample: PBMCs. The receptors shown here come from a woman younger than 30 in good health.

The chain carries TRBV19 and TRBJ1-6; 8 positions agree with TRBD1. V was pared by 5 bases and J by 12 bases, with 6 bases of the junction left unmatched. This CDR3 spans 13 amino acids. From germline, CDR1 is LNHDA and CDR2 SQIVND (reference sequence). The CDR3 reads CASSAGQGQPLHF. CDR3 DNA: TGTGCCAGTAGTGCCGGACAGGGACAACCCCTCCACTTT.

Many counts were recorded for this clonotype. The chain has TRBV5-1 and TRBJ2-7, with D possibly being TRBD1 (6 bases). Per germline, CDR1 SGHRS and CDR2 YFSETQ. Trimming stripped 5 bases from V and 2 bases from J, with 17 bases between. The length of the CDR3 is 15 residues. CDR3 residues: CASSVQGSNTYEQYF. CDR3 sequence (DNA): TGCGCCAGCAGTGTACAGGGTAGTAACACCTACGAGCAGTACTTC. Full variable domain (remainder filled in from reference TRBV5-1 and TRBJ2-7): KAGVTQTPRYLIKTRGQQVTLSCSPISGHRSVSWYQQTPGQGLQFLFEYFSETQRNKGNFPGRFSGRQFSNSRSEMNVSTLELGDSALYLCASSVQGSNTYEQYFGPGTRLTVT.

This clonotype was seen a few times. The chain joins TRBV6-2 or TRBV6-3 to TRBJ1-3; D remains ambiguous. Germline V gene sequence: CDR1 MNHEY, CDR2 SVGEGT. The CDR3 loop spans 15 amino acids. The V and J ends lost 2 bases and 0 bases respectively, with 8 bases between them. The CDR3 DNA sequence: TGTGCCAGCAGTTACGCCCGGGGCTCTGGAAACACCATATATTTT. The encoded protein is CASSYARGSGNTIYF.

This clonotype was seen more than once but under ten times. This chain connects TRBV20-1 to TRBJ2-7; tentative D call: TRBD1 (5 bases). The CDR3 runs to 14 residues. Trimming pared 0 bases from V and 5 bases from J, leaving 14 bases between. Germline V gene lookup returns CDR1 DFQATT and CDR2 SNEGSKA (reference sequence). The CDR3 spells CSARDRSRVHEQYF. Written as DNA, the CDR3 is TGCAGTGCTAGAGATCGTTCCAGGGTCCACGAGCAGTACTTC.

The rearrangement links TRBV19 to TRBJ2-1, with TRBD2 matching 14 bases. From germline, CDR1 is LNHDA and CDR2 SQIVND (reference sequence). The length of the CDR3 is 17 residues. Germline trimming cut 3 bases from V and 3 bases from J; bases unmatched to any gene: 4. The CDR3 spells CASSMGTSGGYYNEQFF. Written as DNA, the CDR3 is TGTGCCAGTAGTATGGGGACTAGCGGGGGTTACTACAATGAGCAGTTCTTC.

This clonotype was seen only a few times. This chain uses TRBV6-1 with TRBJ2-1, with 7 bases matching TRBD2. Unmatched junction bases numbered 12, after V lost 11 bases and J lost 5 bases. Looked up from germline, CDR1 is MNHNS and CDR2 is SASEGT. The CDR3 consists of 14 residues. Here the CDR3 reads CAAGFRGTNNEQFF. The CDR3 DNA reads as TGTGCCGCAGGGTTTCGAGGGACTAACAATGAGCAGTTCTTC.

This clonotype was recorded a few times. The V gene is TRBV10-1, the J gene TRBJ2-3; D possibly corresponds to TRBD2 (5 bases). V was cut by 1 base and J by 4 bases, with 15 bases left in between. The germline gives CDR1 WNHNN, CDR2 SYGVQD (reference sequence). This CDR3 spans 16 amino acids. CDR3 in amino acids: CASSELAPKEADTQYF. The CDR3 DNA follows: TGCGCCAGCAGTGAGTTGGCGCCAAAGGAGGCAGATACGCAGTATTTT.

V usage is TRBV25-1 and J usage is TRBJ2-5, with TRBD1 identical over 9 bases. The CDR3 extends over 16 amino acids. Germline trimming cut 2 bases from V and 5 bases from J; bases unmatched to any gene: 9. Germline V lookup: CDR1 MGHDK, CDR2 SYGVNS. CDR3 amino acids: CASSEQYRGQSETQYF. The CDR3 nucleotides are TGTGCCAGCAGTGAACAATACAGGGGGCAATCGGAGACCCAGTACTTC.

There are a few counts of this clonotype. CDR3 protein: CASSPRGGGYEQYF. CDR3 DNA: TGTGCCAGCAGTCCCCGAGGGGGTGGCTACGAGCAGTACTTC. The chain has TRBV6-1 and TRBJ2-7, with a possible D match to TRBD1 (6 bases). Germline CDR1 MNHNS, CDR2 SASEGT. Between the trimmed V and J ends, which lost 5 bases and 3 bases, there was a span of 14 bases. CDR3 size: 14 residues.

V usage is TRBV5-1 and J usage is TRBJ1-4, with D possibly TRBD1 on 5 matching bases. The germline V gene has CDR1 SGHRS and CDR2 YFSETQ. Trimming cost V 0 bases and J 10 bases, with 13 bases left between them. The CDR3 sequence is 14 residues long. CDR3 DNA sequence: TGCGCCAGCAGCTTGGATCCGCGGGGGGGAAAACTGTTTTTT. Protein sequence: CASSLDPRGGKLFF.

This clonotype occurred many times. J is TRBJ1-1 and V is TRBV7-2; D perhaps matches TRBD1 (5 bases). The CDR3 is 12 residues long. Trimming shortened V by 2 bases and J by 8 bases, and 9 bases separated the two germline ends. Germline CDR1 SGHTA, CDR2 FQGNSA. The CDR3 loop reads CASSLWGSEAFF. CDR3 nucleotides: TGTGCCAGCAGCTTATGGGGGTCGGAAGCTTTCTTT.

The V call is TRBV7-6, the J call TRBJ2-1; tentative D call: TRBD2 (5 bases). This CDR3 is 19 amino acids long. Deletions cut 8 bases from V and 5 bases from J, with 31 bases between. CDR1 and CDR2 from the germline V gene are SGHVS and FNYEAQ. CDR3 protein: CASGSSLNFIRDQDNEQFF. CDR3 nucleotide sequence: TGTGCCAGCGGCAGCAGCTTAAATTTTATCCGGGATCAAGACAATGAGCAGTTCTTC.